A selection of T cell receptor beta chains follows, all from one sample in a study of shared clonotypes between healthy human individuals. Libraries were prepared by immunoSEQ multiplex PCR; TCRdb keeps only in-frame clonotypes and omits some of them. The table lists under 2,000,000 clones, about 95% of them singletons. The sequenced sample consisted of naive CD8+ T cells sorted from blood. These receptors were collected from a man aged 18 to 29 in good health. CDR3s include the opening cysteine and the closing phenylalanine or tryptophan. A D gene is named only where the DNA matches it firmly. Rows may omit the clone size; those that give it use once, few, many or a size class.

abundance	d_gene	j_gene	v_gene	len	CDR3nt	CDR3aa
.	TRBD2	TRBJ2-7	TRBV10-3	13	TGTGCCATCGGGCCTAGCGGGACCTACGAGCAGTACTTC	CAIGPSGTYEQYF
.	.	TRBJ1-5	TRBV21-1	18	TGTGCCAGCAGCAAAGAGGGGCAAGGGACAGGGAGCAATCAGCCCCAGCATTTT	CASSKEGQGTGSNQPQHF
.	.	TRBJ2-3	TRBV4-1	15	TGCGCCAGCAGTGCCGGGGGGACACACACAGATACGCAGTATTTT	CASSAGGTHTDTQYF
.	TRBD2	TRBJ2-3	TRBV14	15	TGTGCCAGCAGCTCTCGACTAGCGGGCACAGATACGCAGTATTTT	CASSSRLAGTDTQYF
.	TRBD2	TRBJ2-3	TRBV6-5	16	TGTGCCAGCAGTTATGTGACTAGCGGGAGGCTAGATACGCAGTATTTT	CASSYVTSGRLDTQYF
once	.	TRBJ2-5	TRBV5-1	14	TGCGCCAGCAGCTTGGAAGGGGCGCTGGAGACCCAGTACTTC	CASSLEGALETQYF
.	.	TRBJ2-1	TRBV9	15	TGTGCCAGCAGCGGCGGTGGGAACTCCTACAATGAGCAGTTCTTC	CASSGGGNSYNEQFF
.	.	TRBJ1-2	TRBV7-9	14	TGTGCCAGCAGCTTAGGTCACGCTAACTATGGCTACACCTTC	CASSLGHANYGYTF
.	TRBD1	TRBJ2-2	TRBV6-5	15	TGTGCCAGCAGTTACTCAACAGGGGCCACCGGGGAGCTGTTTTTT	CASSYSTGATGELFF
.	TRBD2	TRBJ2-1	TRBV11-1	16	TGTGCCAGCAGCTTAGCGCATAGCGGGGGGGCCGTTGAGCAGTTCTTC	CASSLAHSGGAVEQFF
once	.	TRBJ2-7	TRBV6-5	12	TGTGCCAGCAGTTACCTCAACAGGGAGCAGTACTTC	CASSYLNREQYF
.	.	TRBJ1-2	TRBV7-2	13	TGTGCCAGCAGCTTAGGACCCATCTATGGCTACACCTTC	CASSLGPIYGYTF
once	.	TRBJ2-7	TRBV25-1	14	TGTGCCAGCAGTGAATGGGACGGAGCCTACGAGCAGTACTTC	CASSEWDGAYEQYF
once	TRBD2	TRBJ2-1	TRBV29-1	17	TGCGCCGGGAGGGGGATCCCTAATCTCAGCTCCTACAATGAGCAGTTCTTC	CAGRGIPNLSSYNEQFF
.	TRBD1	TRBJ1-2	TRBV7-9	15	TGTGCCAGCAGCCGAACTGGCGACAGGGCCAATGGCTACACCTTC	CASSRTGDRANGYTF
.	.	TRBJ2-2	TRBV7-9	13	TGTGCCAGCAGCTTATCCAGCACCGGGGAGCTGTTTTTT	CASSLSSTGELFF
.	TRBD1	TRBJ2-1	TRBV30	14	TGTGCCTGGAGCATAGGGACAGGGCTAAATGAGCAGTTCTTC	CAWSIGTGLNEQFF